The 8 T cell receptor beta chains listed next were all sequenced from one sample in a study of T cell repertoires in cytomegalovirus infection. Antigen specificity for these receptors is unknown. TCRdb itself ran the reads through MiXCR, one entry per CDR3 protein. The table lists about 920,000 distinct CDR3 sequences, approximately 31% of them singletons, with roughly 12% in the top ten. The material was cultured CD8+ T cells from PBMCs, obtained from culture after CMV antigen stimulation. These receptors originate from a human donor in good health (CMV status not recorded). Some clones in this sample may be carry-over from other donors' samples.

In its sample, this clonotype was seen a few times. The rearrangement joins TRBV4-1 to TRBJ1-5, with D uncertain. Trimming removed 0 bases at V and 4 bases at J, with 10 bases between. The CDR3 spans 15 residues. CDR1 is MGHRA, CDR2 YSYEKL, per germline. The CDR3 DNA is TGCGCCAGCAGCCAAGATACCTCCATTAATCAGCCCCAGCATTTT. Its translation: CASSQDTSINQPQHF.

This sequence joins TRBV7-9 and TRBJ1-1; D remains ambiguous. V lost 5 bases and J 4 bases, leaving 17 bases between the germline ends. Looked up from germline, CDR1 is SEHNR and CDR2 is FQNEAQ (reference sequence). CDR3 length equals 15 residues. The CDR3 reads CASSPAGSWVTEAFF. CDR3 DNA sequence: TGTGCCAGCAGCCCCGCCGGGAGCTGGGTCACTGAAGCTTTCTTT.

There are a few counts of this clonotype. Relative to the germline gene, one junction end is altered; a read error may explain this. The genes are TRBV20-1 and TRBJ2-3; TRBD1 aligns across 8 bases. CDR3 length: 16 residues. Germline V gives CDR1 DFQATT, CDR2 SNEGSKA (reference sequence). The CDR3 bases are TGCAGTGCTAGAGATCCTGACAGGGGTCCCACATATACGCAGTATTTT. Translated, it gives CSARDPDRGPTYTQYF.

The genes are TRBV19 and TRBJ1-1, with D possibly TRBD1 on 5 matching bases. Germline lookup yields CDR1 LNHDA and CDR2 SQIVND (reference sequence). Trimming took 2 bases from V and 5 from J, leaving 12 bases between them. The CDR3 has 14 residues. The CDR3 region has the DNA TGTGCCAGTAGTATATCAGGGAGTGGAACTGAAGCTTTCTTT. This codes for CASSISGSGTEAFF.

A few counts support this clonotype. The chain has TRBV14 and TRBJ2-5; no clear D. Per the germline V gene, CDR1 is SGHDN and CDR2 is FVKESK. V was pared by 6 bases and J by 0 bases, with 14 bases between. The CDR3 consists of 15 residues. This CDR3 reads CASSHGRPYQETQYF. In nucleotides, the CDR3 is TGTGCCAGCAGTCACGGCAGACCGTACCAAGAGACCCAGTACTTC. Full variable domain (remainder filled in from reference TRBV14 and TRBJ2-5): EAGVTQFPSHSVIEKGQTVTLRCDPISGHDNLYWYRRVMGKEIKFLLHFVKESKQDESGMPNNRFLAERTGGTYSTLKVQPAELEDSGVYFCASSHGRPYQETQYFGPGTRLLVL.

This clonotype was observed a handful of times. The chain carries TRBV27 and TRBJ2-3, with no clear D. Germline CDR1 is MNHEY and CDR2 is SMNVEV (reference sequence). This CDR3 region has 14 residues. The V end lost 2 bases, the J end lost 6 bases, and 12 bases lay between the germline ends. CDR3 sequence (DNA): TGTGCCAGCAGTTTAGGGTCCGGCCGGGATACGCAGTATTTT. Translation: CASSLGSGRDTQYF.

This clonotype was found many times. The V gene is TRBV7-2, the J gene TRBJ1-4; D gene uncertain. Trimming took 3 bases from V and 2 from J, leaving 7 bases between them. The germline CDR1 and CDR2 sequences are SGHTA and FQGNSA. CDR3 length: 14 residues. The CDR3 bases are TGTGCCAGCAGCTTTTCTGGGACTAATGAAAAACTGTTTTTT. Its translation is CASSFSGTNEKLFF.

Many counts were recorded for this clonotype. Here the CDR3 reads CASSYSSGGETQYF. CDR3 sequence (DNA): TGTGCCAGCAGTTACTCGTCGGGGGGAGAGACCCAGTACTTC. The V call is TRBV6-5, the J call TRBJ2-5; 7 bases fit TRBD2. V lost 0 bases to trimming and J lost 4 bases; unmatched junction nucleotides: 2. The CDR3 runs 14 residues. Germline lookup yields CDR1 MNHEY and CDR2 SVGAGI.